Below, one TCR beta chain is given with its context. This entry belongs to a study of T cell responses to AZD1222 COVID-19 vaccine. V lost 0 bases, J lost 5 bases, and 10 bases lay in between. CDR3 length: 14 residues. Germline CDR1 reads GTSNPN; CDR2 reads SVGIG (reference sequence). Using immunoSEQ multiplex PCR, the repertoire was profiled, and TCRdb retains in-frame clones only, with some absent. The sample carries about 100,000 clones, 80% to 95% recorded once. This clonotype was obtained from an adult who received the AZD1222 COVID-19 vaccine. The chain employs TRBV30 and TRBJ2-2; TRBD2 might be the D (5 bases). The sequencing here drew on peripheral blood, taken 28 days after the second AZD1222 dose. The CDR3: CAWSVGLMTGELFF. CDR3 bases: TGTGCCTGGAGTGTAGGACTGATGACCGGGGAGCTGTTTTTT. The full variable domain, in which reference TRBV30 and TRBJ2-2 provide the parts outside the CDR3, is SQTIHQWPATLVQPVGSPLSLECTVEGTSNPNLYWYRQAAGRGLQLLFYSVGIGQISSEVPQNLSASRPQDRQFILSSKKLLLSDSGFYLCAWSVGLMTGELFFGEGSRLTVL.